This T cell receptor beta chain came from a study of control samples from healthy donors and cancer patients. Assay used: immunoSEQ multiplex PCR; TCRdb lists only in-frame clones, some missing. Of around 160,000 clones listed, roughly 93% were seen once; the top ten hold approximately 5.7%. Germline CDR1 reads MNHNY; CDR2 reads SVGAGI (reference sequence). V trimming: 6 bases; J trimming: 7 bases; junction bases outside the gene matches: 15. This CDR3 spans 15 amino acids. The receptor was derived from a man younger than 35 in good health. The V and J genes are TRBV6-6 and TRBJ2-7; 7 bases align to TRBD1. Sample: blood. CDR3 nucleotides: TGTGCCAGCAGCTCCTCGAGACAGGGTGTGGGGGAGCAGTACTTC. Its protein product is CASSSSRQGVGEQYF.